This T cell receptor beta chain was found in a study of cytomegalovirus exposure and HLA in healthy donors. Study-wide results and limits: The study put 150 to 200 TCR beta chains on its list as cytomegalovirus-associated.

Comments on this clone: Its matching antigen is unknown.

Vbeta (60) and Jbeta (13) primers were used in the PCR. Repertoires were generated with immunoSEQ multiplex PCR, while TCRdb's copy carries only in-frame clones and drops some. The data show about 150,000 clones, 76% seen once. Trimming stripped 4 bases from V and 2 bases from J, with 10 bases between. Germline assignment: CDR1 PRHDT and CDR2 FYEKMQ (reference sequence). The CDR3 is made up of 14 amino acids. The source is a woman aged 40 to 50 in good health and CMV-seronegative. Sample: PBMCs. The chain employs TRBV13 and TRBJ2-3; tentatively, D is TRBD1 (6 bases). The CDR3 sequence: CASSSGQPTDTQYF. The CDR3 bases are TGTGCCAGCAGCTCAGGACAGCCCACAGATACGCAGTATTTT. Looking up the rest from reference TRBV13 and TRBJ2-3 gives the full variable domain: AAGVIQSPRHLIKEKRETATLKCYPIPRHDTVYWYQQGPGQDPQFLISFYEKMQSDKGSIPDRFSAQQFSDYHSELNMSSLELGDSALYFCASSSGQPTDTQYFGPGTRLTVL.